This T cell receptor beta chain is from a study of T cell repertoires in ileal Crohn's disease. Study details: Thiopurines (around eleven) or anti-TNF agents (18) were given postoperatively to about half. The M0 sample came from the inflamed ileal portion of the resected specimen.

Some clones are missing from TCRdb's copy, which holds only in-frame ones; the method was immunoSEQ multiplex PCR. Here the sample spans around 15,000 clones, 92% being singletons. As for time point: inflamed ileum from the surgical specimen. Germline V CDR1 and CDR2: MNHNS, SASEGT. This CDR3 contains 16 residues. The ends were cut back, 0 bases at V and 4 bases at J, with 15 bases in the middle. The rearrangement uses TRBV6-1 and TRBJ1-2; weak D call: TRBD1 (6 bases). Sample: ileal tissue. The source of this sequence is an adult with Crohn's disease. The CDR3: CASSEAGDTRGYGYTF. The CDR3 DNA follows: TGTGCCAGCAGTGAAGCGGGGGACACCCGCGGCTATGGCTACACCTTC.